This entry features one T cell receptor (beta chain) sequence. This specimen comes from a study of blood T cell repertoires in COVID-19. Turning to the study itself: COVID-19 samples from acute and convalescent phases originated in the United States, Italy and Spain. Sources were T cells, B-cell-depleted T cells, or PBMCs; the material itself was cDNA or gDNA.

In the authors' methods: Amplification with reference gene primers provided the estimates of nucleated cell counts. Here immunoSEQ multiplex PCR was the method, and the copy in TCRdb shows in-frame clones only, minus some. V, J and clone size are taken as reported in that table, and D and trimming were inferred from the DNA itself. The data hold around 250,000 clones, with less than 90% observed a single time. The sequenced sample consisted of peripheral blood. The sequence was obtained from a man aged 60-69 years with acute or convalescent COVID-19.

The CDR3 coding sequence is TGTGCCAGCAGCCGAGGGACAGGCAAGTCCTACGAGCAGTACTTC. It codes for CASSRGTGKSYEQYF. The V gene is TRBV4-2, the J gene TRBJ2-7; TRBD1 matches at 8 bases. This CDR3 contains 15 residues. From germline, CDR1 is LGHNA and CDR2 YNFKEQ. The V and J ends lost 4 bases and 1 base, in that order; junction bases with no gene match: 6.